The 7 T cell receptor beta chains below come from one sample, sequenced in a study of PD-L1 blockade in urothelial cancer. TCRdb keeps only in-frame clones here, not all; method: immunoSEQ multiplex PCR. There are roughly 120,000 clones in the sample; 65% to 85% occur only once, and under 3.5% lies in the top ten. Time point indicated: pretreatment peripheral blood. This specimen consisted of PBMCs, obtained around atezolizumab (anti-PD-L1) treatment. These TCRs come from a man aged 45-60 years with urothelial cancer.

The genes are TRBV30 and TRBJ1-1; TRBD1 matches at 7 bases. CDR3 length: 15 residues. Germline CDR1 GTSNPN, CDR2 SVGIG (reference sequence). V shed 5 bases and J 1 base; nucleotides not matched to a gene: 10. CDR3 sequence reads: CAWQMADRENTEAFF. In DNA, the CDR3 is TGTGCCTGGCAGATGGCAGACAGGGAGAACACTGAAGCTTTCTTT.

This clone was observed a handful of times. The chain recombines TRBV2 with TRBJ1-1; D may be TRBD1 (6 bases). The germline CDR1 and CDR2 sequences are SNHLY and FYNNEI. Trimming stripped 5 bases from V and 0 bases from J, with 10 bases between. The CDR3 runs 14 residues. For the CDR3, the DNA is TGTGCCAGCAGTTCGGGACAAATGAACACTGAAGCTTTCTTT. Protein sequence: CASSSGQMNTEAFF.

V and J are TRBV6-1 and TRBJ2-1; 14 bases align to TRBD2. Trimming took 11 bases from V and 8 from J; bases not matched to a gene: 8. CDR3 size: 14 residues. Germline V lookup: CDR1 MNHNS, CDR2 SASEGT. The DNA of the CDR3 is TGTGCCGGCCGGACTAGCGGGAGGTCATATGAGCAGTTCTTC. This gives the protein CAGRTSGRSYEQFF.

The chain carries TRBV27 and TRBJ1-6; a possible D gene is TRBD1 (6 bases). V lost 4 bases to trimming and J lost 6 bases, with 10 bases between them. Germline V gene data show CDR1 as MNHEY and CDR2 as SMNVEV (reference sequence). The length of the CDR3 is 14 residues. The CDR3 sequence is CASSSEDSNSPLHF. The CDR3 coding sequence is TGTGCCAGCAGTTCCGAGGACAGTAATTCACCCCTCCACTTT.

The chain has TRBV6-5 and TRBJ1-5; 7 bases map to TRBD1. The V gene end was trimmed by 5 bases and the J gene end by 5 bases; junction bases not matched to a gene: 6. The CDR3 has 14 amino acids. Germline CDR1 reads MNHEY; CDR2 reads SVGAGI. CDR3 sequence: CASSPRQGYQPQHF. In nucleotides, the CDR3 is TGTGCCAGCAGTCCCCGACAGGGCTATCAGCCCCAGCATTTT.

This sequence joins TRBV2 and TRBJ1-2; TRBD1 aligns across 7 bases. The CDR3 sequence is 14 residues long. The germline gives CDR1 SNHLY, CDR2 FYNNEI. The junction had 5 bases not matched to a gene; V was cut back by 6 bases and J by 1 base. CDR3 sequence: CASRPGQINYGYTF. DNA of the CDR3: TGTGCCAGCAGACCGGGACAGATTAACTATGGCTACACCTTC.

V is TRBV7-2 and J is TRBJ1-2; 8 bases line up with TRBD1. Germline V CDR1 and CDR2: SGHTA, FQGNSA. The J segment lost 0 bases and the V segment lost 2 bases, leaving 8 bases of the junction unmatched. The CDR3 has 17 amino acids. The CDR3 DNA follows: TGTGCCAGCAGCTTAAGGGCGCCGGACAGGGCTAACTATGGCTACACCTTC. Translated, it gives CASSLRAPDRANYGYTF.